This entry lists 22 T cell receptor beta chains sequenced from one sample in a study of blood T cell repertoires in COVID-19. TCRdb keeps only in-frame clones here, not all; method: immunoSEQ multiplex PCR. The profile shows 400,000 or so clones, more than 85% of them singletons. Sequenced input: peripheral blood. The receptor source for this set is a human donor in a cohort sampled during active COVID-19.

This chain uses TRBV3-1 (or the pseudogene TRBV3-2) with TRBJ2-7; D gene ambiguous. Germline V gene sequence: CDR1 LGHDT, CDR2 YNNKEL (reference sequence). The germline V and J ends were trimmed by 4 bases and 1 base, with 8 bases remaining between them. The CDR3 runs to 13 residues. CDR3 DNA: TGTGCCAGCAGCCTCCCGAGTTCCTACGAGCAGTACTTC. Translation: CASSLPSSYEQYF.

Here the CDR3 DNA reads TGTGCCAGCCACCACTCCGCGGGAGTTGAGACCCAGTACTTC. This encodes CASHHSAGVETQYF. V gene TRBV6-5 combines with J gene TRBJ2-5; 7 positions agree with TRBD2. Looked up from germline, CDR1 is MNHEY and CDR2 is SVGAGI. V gave up 8 bases and J gave up 5 bases; unmatched junction bases: 11. This CDR3 is built from 14 residues.

A single count supports this clone. This chain's CDR3 is CASSLGQGGGDTQYF. The CDR3 nucleotides are TGCGCCAGCAGCTTGGGACAGGGCGGAGGGGATACGCAGTATTTT. The chain links TRBV5-1 to TRBJ2-3; D is possibly TRBD1 (7 bases). Germline loops: CDR1 SGHRS, CDR2 YFSETQ. The V gene lost 0 bases and the J gene lost 6 bases, with 14 bases spanning the gap. The CDR3 extends over 15 amino acids.

The chain uses TRBV27 and TRBJ2-3; 7 bases fit TRBD1. The CDR3 is made up of 15 amino acids. CDR1 is MNHEY, CDR2 SMNVEV, per germline (reference sequence). The V segment lost 4 bases and the J segment 0 bases; nucleotides outside the gene matches: 4. CDR3 DNA: TGTGCCAGCAGTTCAGGGGGATCTAGCACAGATACGCAGTATTTT. It codes for CASSSGGSSTDTQYF.

The chain couples TRBV30 to TRBJ1-4; D not resolved. Trimming took off 3 bases at V and 6 bases at J, with 11 bases between the two ends. The germline V gene encodes CDR1 GTSNPN and CDR2 SVGIG (reference sequence). The CDR3 loop spans 13 amino acids. The chain's CDR3 is CAWRRRWDEKLFF. As DNA, the CDR3 is TGTGCCTGGAGGAGGAGATGGGATGAAAAACTGTTTTTT.

This clone was counted once. V is TRBV10-3 and J is TRBJ1-2; a possible D gene is TRBD1 (5 bases). Germline V CDR1 and CDR2: ENHRY, SYGVKD. V lost 7 bases, J lost 8 bases, and 11 bases lay in between. The CDR3 is 11 residues long. The CDR3 reads CAINGGRGYTF. DNA of the CDR3: TGTGCCATCAACGGGGGTAGGGGCTACACCTTC.

The CDR3 here is CASSNPGGEGNEKLFF. CDR3 coding DNA: TGTGCCAGCAGCAATCCAGGGGGCGAGGGTAATGAAAAACTGTTTTTT. The chain joins TRBV21-1 to TRBJ1-4; whether TRBD1, the table's D call, matches the DNA was not checked. TRBV21-1 is deemed a pseudogene. The CDR3 totals 16 residues.

V and J are TRBV6-5 and TRBJ2-2; 7 bases align to TRBD1. V lost 2 bases, J lost 5 bases, and 8 bases stayed unmatched. CDR3 size: 16 residues. The germline V gene encodes CDR1 MNHEY and CDR2 SVGAGI. The CDR3 sequence is CASSYATGARTGELFF. CDR3 bases: TGTGCCAGCAGTTACGCTACAGGGGCGCGTACCGGGGAGCTGTTTTTT.

Only one count was recorded for this clone. The V and J genes are TRBV7-8 and TRBJ2-5, with 8 bases that match TRBD2. CDR3 length: 16 amino acids. The germline CDR1 and CDR2 sequences are SGHVS and FQNEAQ. J gave up 7 bases and V 5 bases, and 15 bases lay outside the gene matches. CDR3 residues: CASSALISGLVWTQYF. As DNA, the CDR3 is TGTGCCAGCAGCGCGCTAATTTCGGGACTAGTGTGGACCCAGTACTTC.

The gene calls are TRBV5-1 and TRBJ1-1; maybe TRBD1 (5 bases). V lost 4 bases and J 0 bases, leaving 13 bases between the germline ends. The germline CDR1 and CDR2 sequences are SGHRS and YFSETQ. The CDR3 is made up of 15 amino acids. The CDR3 region has the DNA TGCGCCAGCAGCGCCTCGGGGGAAATGAACACTGAAGCTTTCTTT. This gives the protein CASSASGEMNTEAFF.

The V gene is TRBV6-5, the J gene TRBJ1-1; D unclear. This CDR3 is built from 13 residues. Trimming took 5 bases from V and 1 from J, leaving 8 bases between them. Germline-derived CDR1 and CDR2 are MNHEY and SVGAGI. The CDR3 reads CASSLTWNTEAFF. For the CDR3, the DNA is TGTGCCAGCAGTCTAACTTGGAACACTGAAGCTTTCTTT.

V usage is TRBV6-5 and J usage is TRBJ1-4; no clear D. Trimming shortened V by 0 bases and J by 6 bases, and 11 bases separated the two germline ends. The germline V gene has CDR1 MNHEY and CDR2 SVGAGI. This CDR3 comprises 15 residues. The CDR3 spells CASSYSTGWDEKLFF. The CDR3 DNA is TGTGCCAGCAGTTACTCAACGGGGTGGGATGAAAAACTGTTTTTT.

The genes are TRBV19 and TRBJ1-6; D may be TRBD1 (5 bases). This CDR3 comprises 14 residues. V was cut by 5 bases and J by 7 bases, with 12 bases left in between. Germline V lookup: CDR1 LNHDA, CDR2 SQIVND (reference sequence). CDR3 sequence: CASSRDSANSPLHF. The DNA for the CDR3 is TGTGCCAGTAGTCGGGACTCTGCGAATTCACCCCTCCACTTT.

The chain uses TRBV5-1 and TRBJ1-1, with D possibly TRBD1 on 6 matching bases. The germline CDR1 and CDR2 sequences are SGHRS and YFSETQ. The CDR3 extends over 14 amino acids. V was shortened by 0 bases and J by 6 bases, with 12 bases between the two germline ends. The CDR3 here is CASSLDREGAEAFF. The CDR3 nucleotides read TGCGCCAGCAGCTTGGACAGGGAAGGGGCTGAAGCTTTCTTT.

J is TRBJ1-2 and V is TRBV2, with unresolved D. Germline V gene sequence: CDR1 SNHLY, CDR2 FYNNEI. This CDR3 region has 13 residues. Trimming removed 3 bases from V and 4 bases from J, with 9 bases in between. CDR3 bases: TGTGCCAGCAGTGATGGCGGAGGCTATGGCTACACCTTC. Residues: CASSDGGGYGYTF.

In its sample, this clone was seen a few times. The CDR3 bases are TGTGCCAGCTCACCTAGTCCCAGGGGCTACGAGCAGTACTTC. This translates into CASSPSPRGYEQYF. The chain carries TRBV18 and TRBJ2-7; possibly TRBD1 for D (6 bases). The CDR3 has 14 amino acids. V lost 3 bases and J 3 bases, leaving 12 bases between the germline ends. In germline, CDR1 is KGHSH, CDR2 LQKENI.

The chain joins TRBV15 to TRBJ1-2, with 9 positions matching TRBD1. Germline-derived CDR1 and CDR2 are LNHNV and YYDKDF (reference sequence). The CDR3 covers 14 residues. V lost 1 base, J lost 7 bases, and 4 bases stayed unmatched. CDR3 coding DNA: TGTGCCACCAGCAGAGTCGACAGGGGGAGTGGCTACACCTTC. Protein sequence: CATSRVDRGSGYTF.

The chain combines TRBV23-1 with TRBJ2-1, with TRBD1 matching over 7 bases. TRBV23-1 is given ORF status, its function remaining uncertain. The CDR3 totals 14 residues. After removal of 7 bases from V and 0 bases from J, the junction contained 3 bases not matched to a gene. CDR3 DNA: TGCGCCAGCATCACAGGGGACTCCTACAATGAGCAGTTCTTC. Encoded protein: CASITGDSYNEQFF.

This rearrangement joins TRBV5-1 to TRBJ1-1; D might be TRBD1 (6 bases). This CDR3 is 14 amino acids long. Trimming stripped 1 base from V and 1 base from J, with 8 bases between. CDR1 SGHRS and CDR2 YFSETQ come from the germline V gene. The CDR3 DNA is TGCGCCAGCAGCTTGTCACAGGGGAACACTGAAGCTTTCTTT. Translating gives CASSLSQGNTEAFF.

The V and J genes are TRBV9 and TRBJ1-2; 8 positions agree with TRBD1. The CDR3 covers 16 residues. The trim removed 6 bases at V and 0 bases at J, leaving 10 bases unmatched. CDR1 and CDR2 from the germline V gene are SGDLS and YYNGEE. CDR3 sequence: CASTPSPDRANYGYTF. In nucleotides, the CDR3 is TGTGCCAGCACCCCATCCCCGGACAGGGCTAACTATGGCTACACCTTC.

This clone appeared once. The genes are TRBV3-1 (or the pseudogene TRBV3-2) and TRBJ2-3, with TRBD2 matching 14 bases. Germline CDR1 LGHDT, CDR2 YNNKEL (reference sequence). The CDR3 sequence is 16 residues long. J gave up 1 base and V 4 bases, and 1 base lay outside the gene matches. The CDR3 spells CASSPGLAGGTDTQYF. Here the CDR3 DNA reads TGTGCCAGCAGCCCGGGACTAGCGGGGGGCACAGATACGCAGTATTTT.

The gene calls are TRBV3-1 (or the pseudogene TRBV3-2) and TRBJ1-1; D remains unclear. The CDR3 runs to 13 residues. Trimming shortened V by 5 bases and J by 8 bases, and 15 bases separated the two germline ends. CDR1 and CDR2 (germline): LGHDT, YNNKEL (reference sequence). CDR3 coding DNA: TGTGCCAGCAGCTTGGAGGGATTGGGGGAAGCTTTCTTT. As protein: CASSLEGLGEAFF.